This is a list of T cell receptor beta chains from one sample in a study of identical twins. Using its own MiXCR run on the 5' RACE reads, TCRdb lists one record per CDR3 protein. The sample lists around 1.7 million distinct CDR3 sequences, about 32% occurring once. The sample was cord blood. Receptors were obtained from a newborn girl in good health. The CDR3 runs from the conserved cysteine through the conserved F or W. A D gene is named only where the DNA matches it firmly. Rows give clone size only sometimes, using once, few, many, or a class for an expanded clone.

. TRBJ2-3 TRBV5-1 . TGCGCCAGCAGCTTAGGGGGGGGGCCAGTAGATACGCAGTATTTT CASSLGGGPVDTQYF
. TRBJ2-5 TRBV24-1 few TGTGCCAAGTCCCGTTTAGGAGAGACCCAGTACTTC CAKSRLGETQYF
. TRBJ2-3 TRBV12-3/TRBV12-4 . TGTGCCAGCAGTTCCTCGCGAGCGCACGACCTAGATACGCAGTATTTT CASSSSRAHDLDTQYF
. TRBJ2-1 TRBV27 many TGTGCCAGCAATAAAGGAGCGCCTACCTACAATGAGCAGTTCTTC CASNKGAPTYNEQFF
TRBD1 TRBJ2-7 TRBV20-1 . TGCAGTGCTGGGACAGCTCCCTACGAGCAGTACTTC CSAGTAPYEQYF
TRBD2 TRBJ2-3 TRBV6-6 few TGTGCCAGCAGTGACATAGCGGGGGGCACAGATACGCAGTATTTT CASSDIAGGTDTQYF
TRBD1 TRBJ2-3 TRBV29-1 . TGCAGCTCTTGCACAGGGGGCGGGACAGATACGCAGTATTTT CSSCTGGGTDTQYF
. TRBJ2-7 TRBV3-1 . TGTGCCAGCAGCCAAGCGGTCGGCGATAAACTCTCCTACGAGCAGTACTTC CASSQAVGDKLSYEQYF
. TRBJ2-7 TRBV2 few TGTGCCAGCGGTACGGCCACAACAATCTCCTACGAGCAGTACTTC CASGTATTISYEQYF
. TRBJ1-2 TRBV12-3/TRBV12-4 few TGTGCCAGCAGTCGGACGGTACAACCCACCTTC CASSRTVQPTF
TRBD1 TRBJ2-7 TRBV28 few TGTGCCACCGAGGACAGGGTGCGCTACGAGCAGTACTTC CATEDRVRYEQYF
. TRBJ2-1 TRBV5-1 few TGCGCCAGCACCCCCGGGGACAATGAGCAGTTCTTC CASTPGDNEQFF
TRBD1 TRBJ1-2 TRBV12-3/TRBV12-4 many TGTGCCAGCAGTCACAAGGGACAGGGCCTTAACTATTATGGCTACACCTTC CASSHKGQGLNYYGYTF
TRBD2 TRBJ2-1 TRBV3-1 many TGTGCCAGCAAAGACCAATCTAGCGGGAGGAATGAGCAGTTCTTC CASKDQSSGRNEQFF
. TRBJ2-7 TRBV2 . TGTGCCAGCATTACCGACAGGGAGGTCTCCTACGAGCAGTACTTC CASITDREVSYEQYF
. TRBJ1-1 TRBV15 . TGTGCCACCAGCAGAGATTATCAGGGCCTGAACACTGTAGCTTTCTTT CATSRDYQGLNTVAFF
. TRBJ2-7 TRBV20-1 . TGCAGTTCTCTTGGGGGGACCCTCTCCTACGAGCAGTACTTC CSSLGGTLSYEQYF
. TRBJ2-5 TRBV4-1 . TGCGCCAGCAGCCAAGATACCTTCAAGTACCTCAGTAATACCCAAGAGACCCAGTACTTC CASSQDTFKYLSNTQETQYF
. TRBJ1-6 TRBV28 . TGTGCCAGCAGTTTATGCTCCCCCCAACCTAAGGCCCTCCACTTT CASSLCSPQPKALHF
. TRBJ1-1 TRBV20-1 . TGCAGTGCTGACGTCAGCGGGGTGAACACTGAAGCTTTCTTT CSADVSGVNTEAFF
. TRBJ2-2 TRBV20-1 . TGCAGTGGCCTGCTTGGGACGCACACCGGGGAGCTGTTTTTT CSGLLGTHTGELFF
TRBD2 TRBJ2-3 TRBV20-1 . TGCAGTGCTAGACCCACGCTAGCGGGGGGTTATACAGATACGCAGTATTTT CSARPTLAGGYTDTQYF
TRBD1 TRBJ2-7 TRBV7-2 . TGTGCCAGCAGCTCCCGGGACAGGGGGCGCTACGAGCAGTACTTC CASSSRDRGRYEQYF
TRBD2 TRBJ2-1 TRBV20-1 many TGCAGTGCTAGAGAGTTAGCGGGAGTGCACAATGAGCAGTTCTTC CSARELAGVHNEQFF
TRBD1 TRBJ2-7 TRBV12-3/TRBV12-4 . TGTGCCAGCAGACTGGGACAGGGAGCCTACGAGCAGTACTTC CASRLGQGAYEQYF
. TRBJ2-6 TRBV6-1 . TGTGCCAGCAGTGAGTTGCTCTTTCCTGGGGCCAACGTCCTGACTTTC CASSELLFPGANVLTF
. TRBJ2-7 TRBV20-1 . TGCAGTGCTAGAGCTGGGGGCCTTACCTACGAGCAGTACTTC CSARAGGLTYEQYF
. TRBJ1-5 TRBV6-5 few TGTGCCAGCAGTTATCAACAGGGTAACCAGCCCCAGCATTTT CASSYQQGNQPQHF
. TRBJ2-7 TRBV5-1 few TGCGCCAGCAGCTTGGCGGGTCCTTCCTACAATGAGCAGTACTTC CASSLAGPSYNEQYF
TRBD2 TRBJ2-1 TRBV9 . TGTGCCAGCAGCCGACGACCAATAGCGGGAGTTCGCGATGAGCAGTTCTTC CASSRRPIAGVRDEQFF
. TRBJ2-4 TRBV6-7 . TGTGCCAGCAAACAGGGCGCCCTCATTCAGTACTTC CASKQGALIQYF
. TRBJ2-3 TRBV27 . TGTGCCAGCAGACTGCGGGATACGCAGTATTTT CASRLRDTQYF
TRBD2 TRBJ2-3 TRBV6-1 . TGTGCCAGCCGGCGGGAGAGGGGCACAGATACGCAGTATTTT CASRRERGTDTQYF
. TRBJ1-1 TRBV2 . TGTGCCAGCAGTGAAGACAGGAACACTGAAGCTTTCTTT CASSEDRNTEAFF
TRBD2 TRBJ2-1 TRBV27 few TGTGCCAGCAGCCGAGCGGGAGCTCCCTACAATGAGCAGTTCTTC CASSRAGAPYNEQFF
. TRBJ1-1 TRBV3-1 . TGTGCCAGCAGTTCGGGGGGGCTGCGGACTGAAGCTTTCTTT CASSSGGLRTEAFF
. TRBJ1-3 TRBV6-5 . TGTGCCAGCAGTGACGGACACTCTGGAAACACCATATATTTT CASSDGHSGNTIYF
. TRBJ2-7 TRBV12-3/TRBV12-4 . TGTGCCAGCAGTGTTCGCTCCCGCTACGAGCAGTACTTC CASSVRSRYEQYF
. TRBJ1-5 TRBV27 . TGTGCCAGCAGGGGGCGCAATCAGCCCCAGCATTTT CASRGRNQPQHF
. TRBJ1-6 TRBV4-2 . TGTGCCAGCAGCCAAATTGGGCAGGGGCTGTGGGATAACTCACCCCTCCACTTT CASSQIGQGLWDNSPLHF
. TRBJ2-3 TRBV4-2 . TGTGCCAGCCGCAGGGGGGTAGCGGGGATCGATACGCAGTATTTT CASRRGVAGIDTQYF
. TRBJ2-3 TRBV10-2 . TGCGCCAGCAGTGTGTTACCTGCGCAGTATTTT CASSVLPAQYF
. TRBJ2-3 TRBV6-2/TRBV6-3 few TGTGCCAGCAGTTTTATTGGTCTTCGAGGAGATACGCAGTATTTT CASSFIGLRGDTQYF
. TRBJ2-5 TRBV6-2/TRBV6-3 many TGTGCCAGCAGGAGTCTAGGAGAGACCCAGTACTTC CASRSLGETQYF
TRBD2 TRBJ2-1 TRBV6-5 few TGTGCCAGCAGTTACTCTCGGGGGGGGGCCTACAATGAGCAGTTCTTC CASSYSRGGAYNEQFF
TRBD1 TRBJ1-2 TRBV14 . TGTGCCAGCAGCCAAACCCCCCCGACAGGGGACGGCTACACCTTC CASSQTPPTGDGYTF
TRBD2 TRBJ2-1 TRBV7-2 . TGTGCCAGCACCTCCCCCTGGACTAGTCAACATTGGGCAGAGGAGCAGTTCTTC CASTSPWTSQHWAEEQFF
TRBD1 TRBJ1-1 TRBV5-1 . TGCGCCAGCAGCTCAGAGAAGGGGGCCCGAAACATTGAAGCTTTCTTT CASSSEKGARNIEAFF
. TRBJ1-5 TRBV19 . TGTGCCAGTAGGTCGAACAGGGAGGGCAGCAATCAGCCCCAGCATTTT CASRSNREGSNQPQHF
. TRBJ1-4 TRBV3-1 few TGTGCCAGCAGCCAAGGATTAGAAGGGAATGAAAAACTGTTTTTT CASSQGLEGNEKLFF
TRBD1 TRBJ1-2 TRBV20-1 few TGCAGTGCTTCCGACAGGGGGCAGGGCTATGGCTACACCTTC CSASDRGQGYGYTF
. TRBJ2-7 TRBV5-6 . TGTGCCAGCAGCTTGTTCAGGGGCCACGAGCAGTACTTC CASSLFRGHEQYF
TRBD1 TRBJ2-7 TRBV5-1 many TGTGCCAGCAGCAGGGGACAGGCCTCCTACGAGCAGTACTTC CASSRGQASYEQYF
. TRBJ1-5 TRBV9 . TGTGCCAGCAGCGTAGGCCCCGGTCAGCCCCAGCATTTT CASSVGPGQPQHF
. TRBJ2-1 TRBV11-1 . TGTGCCAGCAGCTCGTGTACGGACAATGAGCAGTTCTTC CASSSCTDNEQFF
TRBD2 TRBJ2-3 TRBV24-1 . TGTGCCACCAGTGATCTCACCGGGACTAGCGGGAGTGGCACAGATACGCAGTATTTT CATSDLTGTSGSGTDTQYF
. TRBJ2-1 TRBV20-1 few TGCAGTGCGTTTAGCTTTATGGCGGGCACCTACAATGAGCAGTTCTTC CSAFSFMAGTYNEQFF
TRBD2 TRBJ2-7 TRBV10-3 . TGTGCCATCAGTGGGGGTAGCGGGAGATTTTCCTACAATGAGCAGTACTTC CAISGGSGRFSYNEQYF
. TRBJ2-7 TRBV5-1 few TGCGCCAGCAGCTTGGCAGTAGTTCCCTACGAGCAGTACTTC CASSLAVVPYEQYF
TRBD1 TRBJ2-7 TRBV5-1 . TGCGCCAGCTCCCCCGGTCCCGACAGGGCGGCCTACGAGCAGTACTTC CASSPGPDRAAYEQYF